These 24 T cell receptor beta chains were sequenced from one sample in a study of regulatory T cells in long-lasting Graves disease. Researchers made TCR beta libraries by using iRepertoire HTBI primers and running Arm-PCR on CDR3 regions. TCRdb reprocessed the multiplex PCR reads via MiXCR and lists one record per CDR3 protein. The table lists hundreds of thousands of distinct CDR3 sequences, about 14% of them singletons. Time point of the sample: newly diagnosed GD, antithyroid drugs for less than 3 months. With RNA extracted from PBMCs as input, the TCR library was made. Specimen: peripheral blood mononuclear cells (PBMCs), collected at new diagnosis, from a patient treated with antithyroid drugs. These receptors were obtained from a female donor with Graves disease.

This clonotype was observed at least ten times. The rearrangement uses TRBV12-3 or TRBV12-4 and TRBJ2-1, with TRBD2 matching over 14 bases. The CDR3 totals 14 residues. Trimming cost V 6 bases and J 8 bases; bases outside gene matches: 3. The CDR3 nucleotides read TGTGCCAGCAGCTCGGGACTAGCGGGAGATGAGCAGTTCTTC. It encodes CASSSGLAGDEQFF.

This clonotype appeared many times. This rearrangement joins TRBV4-1 to TRBJ2-5, with 10 nucleotides matching TRBD2. J gave up 1 base and V 0 bases, and 2 bases lay outside the gene matches. The germline V gene has CDR1 MGHRA and CDR2 YSYEKL. The CDR3 has 16 amino acids. The CDR3 protein is CASSQDIAGGQETQYF. DNA for the CDR3: TGCGCCAGCAGCCAAGACATAGCGGGGGGCCAAGAGACCCAGTACTTC.

The chain combines TRBV20-1 with TRBJ2-2; 8 bases are shared with TRBD2. With 1 base clipped from V and 1 base from J, the junction kept 5 bases outside the gene matches. Germline CDR1 DFQATT, CDR2 SNEGSKA (reference sequence). The CDR3 contains 16 residues. CDR3 nucleotides: TGCAGTGCTAGAGGTTATACTAGCGGGAACACCGGGGAGCTGTTTTTT. It encodes CSARGYTSGNTGELFF.

This clonotype was counted ten times or more. The chain couples TRBV20-1 to TRBJ1-5, with unresolved D. Germline V gene data show CDR1 as DFQATT and CDR2 as SNEGSKA (reference sequence). This CDR3 comprises 14 residues. V dropped 3 bases and J dropped 0 bases, with 9 bases sitting between them. This CDR3 is CSASSHLSNQPQHF. CDR3 nucleotides: TGCAGTGCTAGTTCCCATCTTAGCAATCAGCCCCAGCATTTT.

This clonotype was detected ten times or more. The chain is built from TRBV2 and TRBJ1-2; 8 bases align to TRBD1. The germline V gene encodes CDR1 SNHLY and CDR2 FYNNEI. This CDR3 is built from 17 residues. Germline trimming cut 7 bases from V and 5 bases from J; bases unmatched to any gene: 18. The CDR3 nucleotides are TGTGCCAGCACCAAAATCCCAACCGGGACAGGCCCTTATGGCTACACCTTC. Encoded protein: CASTKIPTGTGPYGYTF. The entire variable domain, with the rest obtained from reference TRBV2 and TRBJ1-2, is as follows: EPEVTQTPSHQVTQMGQEVILRCVPISNHLYFYWYRQILGQKVEFLVSFYNNEISEKSEIFDDQFSVERPDGSNFTLKIRSTKLEDSAMYFCASTKIPTGTGPYGYTFGSGTRLTVV.

This clonotype was counted only a few times. V and J are TRBV18 and TRBJ1-1; D not certain. Germline V gene lookup returns CDR1 KGHSH and CDR2 LQKENI. The CDR3 runs to 14 residues. Trimming cost V 3 bases and J 0 bases, with 8 bases left between them. DNA of the CDR3: TGTGCCAGCTCACCGTCTGGAATGAACACTGAAGCTTTCTTT. It specifies CASSPSGMNTEAFF.

This clonotype was seen repeatedly, ten times or more. The CDR3 region is CAWSVKGRGNTEAFF. The CDR3 coding sequence is TGTGCCTGGAGTGTTAAGGGGCGGGGGAACACTGAAGCTTTCTTT. J is TRBJ1-1 and V is TRBV30; TRBD1 might be the D (5 bases). Germline loops: CDR1 GTSNPN, CDR2 SVGIG (reference sequence). This CDR3 has 15 residues. V was cut by 0 bases and J by 1 base, with 12 bases left in between.

This sequence joins TRBV12-3 or TRBV12-4 and TRBJ2-7; weak D call: TRBD2 (6 bases). Trimming removed 8 bases from V and 0 bases from J, with 11 bases in between. This CDR3 contains 13 residues. The CDR3 spells CASGPSASYEQYF. The CDR3 DNA follows: TGTGCCAGCGGACCTAGCGCCTCCTACGAGCAGTACTTC.

This clonotype was counted ten times or more. The CDR3 loop is CATSREGTAEKLFF. In nucleotides, the CDR3 is TGTGCCACCAGCAGAGAAGGGACAGCTGAAAAACTGTTTTTT. The chain has TRBV15 and TRBJ1-4; 7 bases map to TRBD1. With 0 bases clipped from V and 7 bases from J, the junction kept 2 bases outside the gene matches. Per the germline V gene, CDR1 is LNHNV and CDR2 is YYDKDF (reference sequence). The CDR3 consists of 14 residues. The full variable domain, in which reference TRBV15 and TRBJ1-4 provide the parts outside the CDR3, is DAMVIQNPRYQVTQFGKPVTLSCSQTLNHNVMYWYQQKSSQAPKLLFHYYDKDFNNEADTPDNFQSRRPNTSFCFLDIRSPGLGDTAMYLCATSREGTAEKLFFGSGTQLSVL.

The chain recombines TRBV5-1 with TRBJ1-2; possible D gene TRBD1, 5 bases. The CDR3 has 17 residues. V was trimmed by 4 bases and J by 1 base, leaving 20 bases between them. CDR1 SGHRS and CDR2 YFSETQ come from the germline V gene. CDR3 in DNA: TGCGCCAGCAGCAGAAATCGGGACGGTAACAGTAACTATGGCTACACCTTC. It yields the protein CASSRNRDGNSNYGYTF.

This clonotype was found many times. The V gene is TRBV9, the J gene TRBJ1-2; D is unclear. V lost 1 base, J lost 4 bases, and 5 bases lay in between. Germline loops: CDR1 SGDLS, CDR2 YYNGEE. This CDR3 comprises 12 residues. DNA of the CDR3: TGTGCCAGCAGCGTATATGGCTATGGCTACACCTTC. Its protein is CASSVYGYGYTF.

This clonotype has ten or more counts. The genes are TRBV5-4 and TRBJ1-2; D remains unclear. V was shortened by 4 bases and J by 5 bases, with 12 bases between the two germline ends. Germline V gene sequence: CDR1 SGHNT, CDR2 YYREEE (reference sequence). The length of the CDR3 is 13 residues. The CDR3 region is CASSLGVGYGYTF. As DNA, the CDR3 is TGTGCCAGCAGCCTTGGGGTAGGGTATGGCTACACCTTC.

This clonotype has at least ten counts. The V call is TRBV6-2 or TRBV6-3, the J call TRBJ1-6; perhaps TRBD1 as D (5 bases). Trimming stripped 6 bases from V and 9 bases from J, with 6 bases between. The CDR3 runs 11 residues. Germline V gene sequence: CDR1 MNHEY, CDR2 SVGEGT. The CDR3 coding sequence is TGTGCCAGCAGCACAGGTTCACCCCTCCACTTT. Translation gives CASSTGSPLHF.

This clonotype was observed at least ten times. The chain combines TRBV6-1 with TRBJ1-4; 9 bases fit TRBD1. There are 17 residues in the CDR3. V lost 5 bases to trimming and J lost 6 bases; unmatched junction nucleotides: 13. Per the germline V gene, CDR1 is MNHNS and CDR2 is SASEGT. CDR3 sequence (DNA): TGTGCCAGCAGTCCCCGGGACAGGGTTGGCAAGGATGAAAAACTGTTTTTT. As protein: CASSPRDRVGKDEKLFF.

V gene TRBV10-3 combines with J gene TRBJ2-7; tentatively, D is TRBD1 (6 bases). Germline-derived CDR1 and CDR2 are ENHRY and SYGVKD. V lost 4 bases and J 0 bases, leaving 13 bases between the germline ends. The CDR3 is 15 amino acids. The CDR3 nucleotides read TGTGCCATCAGTGCAGGACAGTTGAGCTCCTACGAGCAGTACTTC. Translation: CAISAGQLSSYEQYF.

The chain has TRBV9 and TRBJ1-5; a weak D match, TRBD1 (5 bases). CDR3 length equals 15 residues. V gave up 3 bases and J gave up 2 bases, with 12 bases separating them. CDR1 and CDR2 (germline): SGDLS, YYNGEE. In DNA, the CDR3 is TGTGCCAGCAGCGGGGGTGGGGGTGGCAATCAGCCCCAGCATTTT. The encoded protein is CASSGGGGGNQPQHF.

About this clonotype itself: This sequence may be a read error, since a much larger clone differs from it by one base. Since the CDR3 does not end with the conserved phenylalanine or tryptophan, this likely comes from a read error. V gene TRBV12-3 or TRBV12-4 combines with J gene TRBJ2-5; 9 bases line up with TRBD2. The trim removed 5 bases at V and 0 bases at J, leaving 7 bases unmatched. The CDR3 sequence is 16 residues long. CDR3 sequence (DNA): TGTGCCAGCAGTCCCCAGCGGGGGGAGTACCAAGAGACCCAGTACCTC. Encoded protein: CASSPQRGEYQETQYL.

This chain uses TRBV10-3 with TRBJ2-5; 9 positions agree with TRBD2. V was clipped by 3 bases and J by 5 bases; unmatched bases: 7. The CDR3 has 15 residues. CDR1 ENHRY and CDR2 SYGVKD come from the germline V gene. The CDR3 bases are TGTGCCATCAGTGAAATAGCGGGAGTAGGGGAGACCCAGTACTTC. The encoded protein is CAISEIAGVGETQYF.

The sample holds many counts of this clonotype. The genes are TRBV7-2 and TRBJ2-3; TRBD2 might be the D (6 bases). Looked up from germline, CDR1 is SGHTA and CDR2 is FQGNSA. The CDR3 runs 15 residues. V was clipped by 3 bases and J by 4 bases, with 14 bases between them. The CDR3 is CASSLVGGRADTQYF. CDR3 sequence (DNA): TGTGCCAGCAGCTTGGTGGGAGGTAGGGCAGATACGCAGTATTTT.

The gene calls are TRBV14 and TRBJ2-1; D is ambiguous. Germline CDR1 and CDR2: SGHDN and FVKESK. The CDR3 totals 16 residues. V was clipped by 0 bases and J by 2 bases, with 11 bases between them. CDR3 residues: CASSQDRPVPYNEQFF. CDR3 nucleotide sequence: TGTGCCAGCAGCCAAGATCGACCGGTCCCCTACAATGAGCAGTTCTTC. The whole variable domain, remainder taken from reference TRBV14 and TRBJ2-1, is EAGVTQFPSHSVIEKGQTVTLRCDPISGHDNLYWYRRVMGKEIKFLLHFVKESKQDESGMPNNRFLAERTGGTYSTLKVQPAELEDSGVYFCASSQDRPVPYNEQFFGPGTRLTVL.

This clonotype was counted at least ten times. CDR3 residues: CASSYDGRVYGYTF. Written as DNA, the CDR3 is TGTGCCAGCAGTTACGACGGACGGGTCTATGGCTACACCTTC. J is TRBJ1-2 and V is TRBV6-2 or TRBV6-3; D is undetermined. The CDR3 loop spans 14 amino acids. V was shortened by 2 bases and J by 4 bases, with 11 bases between the two germline ends. Germline CDR1 and CDR2: MNHEY and SVGEGT.

This clonotype appeared many times. This chain joins TRBV10-3 and TRBJ2-7; D call uncertain. The ends were cut back, 3 bases at V and 1 base at J, with 10 bases in the middle. Germline CDR1 is ENHRY and CDR2 is SYGVKD. The CDR3 is 14 residues long. The CDR3 DNA follows: TGTGCCATCAGTGATTCCAGTCTATCCTACGAGCAGTACTTC. Translating it yields CAISDSSLSYEQYF.

In this sample, this clonotype turned up a few times. Being one base from a much bigger clone, this may be a read error. The rearrangement links TRBV12-3 or TRBV12-4 to TRBJ2-3, with D perhaps TRBD2 (6 bases). V lost 5 bases and J lost 2, with 20 bases in between. This CDR3 region has 17 residues. Written as DNA, the CDR3 is TGTGCCAGCAGTCTCCTTCGGGCGGGGTTGGTCACAGATACGCAGTATTTT. As protein: CASSLLRAGLVTDTQYF.

This clonotype occurred many times. The chain couples TRBV20-1 to TRBJ2-7; 9 bases align to TRBD2. CDR3 length: 16 residues. The J segment lost 2 bases and the V segment lost 6 bases, leaving 14 bases of the junction unmatched. CDR1 and CDR2 from the germline V gene are DFQATT and SNEGSKA (reference sequence). The CDR3 bases are TGCAGTGCCACAGAGGTAGCGGGAGCTTCCGCCTACGAGCAGTACTTC. Its protein is CSATEVAGASAYEQYF.